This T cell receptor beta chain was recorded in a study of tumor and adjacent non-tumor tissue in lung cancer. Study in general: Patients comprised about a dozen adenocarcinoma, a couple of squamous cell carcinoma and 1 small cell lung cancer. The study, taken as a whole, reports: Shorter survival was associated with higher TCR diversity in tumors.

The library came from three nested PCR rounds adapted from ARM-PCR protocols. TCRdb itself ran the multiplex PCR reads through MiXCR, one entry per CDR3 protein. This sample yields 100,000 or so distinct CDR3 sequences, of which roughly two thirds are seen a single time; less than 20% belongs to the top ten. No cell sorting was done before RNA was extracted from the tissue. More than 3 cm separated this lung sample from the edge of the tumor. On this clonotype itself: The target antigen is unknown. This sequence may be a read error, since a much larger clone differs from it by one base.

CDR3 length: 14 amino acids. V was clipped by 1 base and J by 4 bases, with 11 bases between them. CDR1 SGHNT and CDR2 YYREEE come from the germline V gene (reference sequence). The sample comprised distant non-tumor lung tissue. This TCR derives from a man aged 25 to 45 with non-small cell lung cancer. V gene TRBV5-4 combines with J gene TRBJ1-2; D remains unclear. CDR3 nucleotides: TGTGCCAGCAGCTTGAGAGGGAGCGCCTATGGCTACACCTTC. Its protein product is CASSLRGSAYGYTF.